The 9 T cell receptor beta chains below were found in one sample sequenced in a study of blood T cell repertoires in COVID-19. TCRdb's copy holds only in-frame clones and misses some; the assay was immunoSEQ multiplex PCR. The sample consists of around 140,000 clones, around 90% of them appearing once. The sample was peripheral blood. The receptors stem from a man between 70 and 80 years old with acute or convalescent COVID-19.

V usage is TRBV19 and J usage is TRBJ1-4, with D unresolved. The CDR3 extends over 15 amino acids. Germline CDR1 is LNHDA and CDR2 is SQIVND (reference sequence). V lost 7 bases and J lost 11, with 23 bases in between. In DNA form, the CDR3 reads TGTGCCAGTAACCTCGTACTAGGCCGGTCGGAGAAACTGTTTTTT. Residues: CASNLVLGRSEKLFF.

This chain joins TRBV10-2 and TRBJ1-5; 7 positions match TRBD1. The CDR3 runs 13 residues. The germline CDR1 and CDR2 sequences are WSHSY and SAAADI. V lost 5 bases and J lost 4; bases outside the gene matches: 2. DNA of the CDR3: TGCGCCAGCAGTTCACAGGGGAATCAGCCCCAGCATTTT. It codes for CASSSQGNQPQHF.

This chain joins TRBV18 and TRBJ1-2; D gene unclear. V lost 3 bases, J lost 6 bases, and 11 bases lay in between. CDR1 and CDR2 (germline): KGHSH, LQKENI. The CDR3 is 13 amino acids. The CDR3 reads CASSPSDGDGYTF. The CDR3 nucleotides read TGTGCCAGCTCACCCTCGGACGGGGATGGCTACACCTTC. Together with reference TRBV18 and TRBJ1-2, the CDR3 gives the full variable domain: NAGVMQNPRHLVRRRGQEARLRCSPMKGHSHVYWYRQLPEEGLKFMVYLQKENIIDESGMPKERFSAEFPKEGPSILRIQQVVRGDSAAYFCASSPSDGDGYTFGSGTRLTVV.

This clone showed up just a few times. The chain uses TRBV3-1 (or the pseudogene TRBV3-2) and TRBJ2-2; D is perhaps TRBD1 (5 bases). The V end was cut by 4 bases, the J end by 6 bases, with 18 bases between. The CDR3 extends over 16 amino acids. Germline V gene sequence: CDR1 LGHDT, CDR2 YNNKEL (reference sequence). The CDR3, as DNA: TGTGCCAGCAGCCGCGTCGGCTCAGGGTATTCCGGGGAGCTGTTTTTT. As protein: CASSRVGSGYSGELFF.

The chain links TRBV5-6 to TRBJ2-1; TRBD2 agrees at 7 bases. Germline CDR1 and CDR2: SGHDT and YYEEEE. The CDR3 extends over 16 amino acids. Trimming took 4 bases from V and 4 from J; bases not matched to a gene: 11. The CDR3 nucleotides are TGTGCCAGCAGCCGCCCCACGAGCGGGACGTACAATGAGCAGTTCTTC. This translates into CASSRPTSGTYNEQFF.

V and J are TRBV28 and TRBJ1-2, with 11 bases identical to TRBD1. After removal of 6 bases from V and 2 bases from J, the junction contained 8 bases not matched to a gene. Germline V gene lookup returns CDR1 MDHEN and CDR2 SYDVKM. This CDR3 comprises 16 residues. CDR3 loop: CASSSIGTGGNYGYTF. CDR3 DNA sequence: TGTGCCAGCAGCTCAATTGGGACAGGGGGAAACTATGGCTACACCTTC.

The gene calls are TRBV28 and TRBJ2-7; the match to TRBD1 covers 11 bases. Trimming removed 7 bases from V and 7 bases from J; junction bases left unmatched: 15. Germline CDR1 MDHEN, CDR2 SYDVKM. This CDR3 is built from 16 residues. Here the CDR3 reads CASKTIQGTGGWEQYF. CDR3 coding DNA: TGTGCCAGCAAAACTATTCAGGGGACAGGGGGATGGGAGCAGTACTTC.

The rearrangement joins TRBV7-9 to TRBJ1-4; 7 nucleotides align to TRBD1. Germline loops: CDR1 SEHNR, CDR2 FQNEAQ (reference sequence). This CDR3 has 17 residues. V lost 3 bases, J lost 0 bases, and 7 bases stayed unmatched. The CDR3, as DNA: TGTGCCAGCAGCTTTCAGACAGGGCTCCCAACTAATGAAAAACTGTTTTTT. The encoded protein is CASSFQTGLPTNEKLFF.

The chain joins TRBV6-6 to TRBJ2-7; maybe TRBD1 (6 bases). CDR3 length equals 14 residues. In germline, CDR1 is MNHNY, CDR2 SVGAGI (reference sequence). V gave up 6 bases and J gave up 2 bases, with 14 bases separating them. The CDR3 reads CASSPGQGTYEQYF. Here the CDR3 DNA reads TGTGCCAGCAGCCCAGGGCAGGGGACCTACGAGCAGTACTTC.